The TCR beta chain described here comes from a study of technical replicates of blood from several donors. Assay used: immunoSEQ multiplex PCR; TCRdb lists only in-frame clones, some missing. The sample gives tens of thousands of clones, approximately 86% of which show up once; more than 4.5% is in the top ten. Concerning this clone itself: Within the sample, other DNA sequences also encode this same CDR3.

Germline CDR1 KGHSH, CDR2 LQKENI. Trimming took 2 bases from V and 0 from J, leaving 8 bases between them. This CDR3 region has 15 residues. The TCR sequence derives from a human donor in good health. Some clones in this sample may be carry-over from other donors' samples. The chain links TRBV18 to TRBJ1-3; D not certain. Sample: PBMCs. The CDR3 loop reads CASSPAESSGNTIYF. As DNA, the CDR3 is TGTGCCAGCTCACCAGCTGAGAGCTCTGGAAACACCATATATTTT.